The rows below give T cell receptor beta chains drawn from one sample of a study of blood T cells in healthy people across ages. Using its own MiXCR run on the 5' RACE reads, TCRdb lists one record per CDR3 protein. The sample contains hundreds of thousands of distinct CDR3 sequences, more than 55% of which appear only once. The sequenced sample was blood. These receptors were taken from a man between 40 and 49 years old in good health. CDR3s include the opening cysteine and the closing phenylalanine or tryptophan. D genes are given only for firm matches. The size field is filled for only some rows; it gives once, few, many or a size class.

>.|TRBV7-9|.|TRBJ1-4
CASSLGGPPNEKLFF
TGTGCCAGCAGCTTAGGCGGGCCGCCTAATGAAAAACTGTTTTTT
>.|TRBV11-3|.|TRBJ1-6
CASSLTRLNSPLHF
TGTGCCAGCAGCTTAACACGCCTTAATTCACCCCTCCACTTT
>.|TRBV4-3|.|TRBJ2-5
CASSQDRGGETQYF
TGCGCCAGCAGCCAAGATCGGGGCGGGGAGACCCAGTACTTC
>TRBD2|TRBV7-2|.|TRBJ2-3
CASSLAASGAYGDTQYF
TGTGCCAGCAGCTTAGCGGCTAGCGGGGCTTACGGGGATACGCAGTATTTT
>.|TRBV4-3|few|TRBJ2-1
CASSQAAGTPNEQFF
TGCGCCAGCAGCCAAGCGGCGGGGACCCCCAATGAGCAGTTCTTC
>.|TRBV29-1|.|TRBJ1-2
CSAEKGSGYTF
TGCAGCGCAGAAAAGGGTTCCGGCTACACCTTC
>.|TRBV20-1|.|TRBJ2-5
CSAKMYQETQYF
TGCAGTGCTAAAATGTACCAAGAGACCCAGTACTTC
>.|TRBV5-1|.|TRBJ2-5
CASSRELTQYF
TGCGCCAGCAGCAGAGAACTGACCCAGTACTTC
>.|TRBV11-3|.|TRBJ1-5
CASSCDRFLGQPQHF
TGTGCCAGCAGCTGCGACAGGTTTCTTGGTCAGCCCCAGCATTTT
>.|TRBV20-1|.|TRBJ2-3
CSVIGPGGTDTQYF
TGCAGTGTCATAGGCCCTGGAGGAACAGATACGCAGTATTTT
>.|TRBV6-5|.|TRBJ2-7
CASSHPDGPYYEQYF
TGTGCCAGCAGTCACCCAGACGGACCATACTACGAGCAGTACTTC
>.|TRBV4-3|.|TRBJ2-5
CASSQGRGLRGQETQYF
TGCGCCAGCAGCCAAGGGCGGGGTCTTCGGGGCCAAGAGACCCAGTACTTC
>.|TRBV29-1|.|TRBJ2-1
CSVTRRAVNPNEQFF
TGCAGCGTCACCCGCCGGGCAGTTAATCCAAATGAGCAGTTCTTC
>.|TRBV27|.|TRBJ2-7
CATKGGAYEQYF
TGTGCCACGAAGGGGGGGGCCTACGAGCAGTACTTC
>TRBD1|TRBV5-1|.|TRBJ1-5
CASSLGGQGSNQPQHF
TGCGCCAGCAGCTTGGGGGGACAGGGAAGCAATCAGCCCCAGCATTTT
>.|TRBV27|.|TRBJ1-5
CASSLGGRGNQPQHF
TGTGCCAGCAGTCTTGGGGGGCGCGGCAATCAGCCCCAGCATTTT
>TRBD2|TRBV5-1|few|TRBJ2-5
CASSEGLSETQYF
TGCGCCAGCAGCGAGGGACTAAGTGAGACCCAGTACTTC
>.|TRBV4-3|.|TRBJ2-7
CASSPKPGTYNEQYF
TGCGCCAGCAGCCCAAAGCCAGGGACCTACAATGAGCAGTACTTC
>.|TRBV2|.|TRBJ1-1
CASSATVMNTEAFF
TGTGCCAGCAGTGCGACAGTAATGAACACTGAAGCTTTCTTT
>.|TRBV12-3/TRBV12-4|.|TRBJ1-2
CASTNGRFGYTF
TGTGCCAGCACTAACGGGAGGTTCGGCTACACCTTC
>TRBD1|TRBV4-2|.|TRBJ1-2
CASSQGTGEREEGYTF
TGTGCCAGCAGCCAAGGGACAGGGGAAAGGGAGGAAGGCTACACCTTC
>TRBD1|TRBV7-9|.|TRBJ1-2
CASSLLQGAPYGYTF
TGTGCCAGCAGCTTATTACAGGGGGCGCCCTATGGCTACACCTTC
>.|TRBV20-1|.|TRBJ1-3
CSARPPVSGNTIYF
TGCAGTGCCCGCCCTCCGGTCTCTGGAAACACCATATATTTT
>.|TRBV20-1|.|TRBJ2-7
CSARDLERLYEQYF
TGCAGTGCCAGGGACCTAGAGCGACTCTACGAGCAGTACTTC
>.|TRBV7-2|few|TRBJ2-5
CASSVDTRETQYF
TGTGCCAGCAGCGTGGACACTAGAGAGACCCAGTACTTC
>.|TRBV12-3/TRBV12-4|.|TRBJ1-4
CASSQQGVGEKLFF
TGTGCCAGCAGTCAACAGGGAGTTGGTGAAAAACTGTTTTTT
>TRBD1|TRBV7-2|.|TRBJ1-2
CASSRDRGAYGYTF
TGTGCCAGCAGCCGGGACAGGGGGGCCTATGGCTACACCTTC
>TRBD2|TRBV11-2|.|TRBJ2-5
CASSKGLAGNYEQYF
TGTGCCAGCAGTAAGGGACTAGCGGGAAATTATGAGCAGTACTTC
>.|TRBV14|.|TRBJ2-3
CASSQGRGTPPLGTQYF
TGTGCCAGCAGCCAAGGGAGAGGGACCCCCCCTCTGGGTACGCAGTATTTT
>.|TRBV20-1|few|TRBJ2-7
CSAFPNYFSSYEQYF
TGCAGTGCTTTCCCTAACTACTTCAGCTCCTACGAGCAGTACTTC
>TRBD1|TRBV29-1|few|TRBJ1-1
CSVLTGGAGEAFF
TGCAGCGTCTTGACAGGGGGGGCAGGGGAAGCTTTCTTT
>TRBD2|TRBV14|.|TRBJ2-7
CASSRRVAGGWYF
TGTGCCAGCAGCCGTCGGGTAGCGGGAGGCTGGTACTTC
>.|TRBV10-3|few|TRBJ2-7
CAILRDSYSYEQYF
TGTGCCATCCTTAGAGACTCCTACTCCTACGAGCAGTACTTC
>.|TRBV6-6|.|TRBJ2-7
CASSYSQGPYEQYF
TGTGCCAGCAGTTACTCGCAGGGCCCCTACGAGCAGTACTTC
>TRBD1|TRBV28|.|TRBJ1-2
CASRVNKGAYGYTF
TGTGCCAGCAGGGTCAACAAGGGGGCGTATGGCTACACCTTC
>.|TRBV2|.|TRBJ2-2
CASSEAFDNTGELFF
TGTGCCAGCAGTGAAGCATTCGACAACACCGGGGAGCTGTTTTTT
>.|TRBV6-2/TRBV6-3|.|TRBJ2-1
CASAQHPEQFF
TGTGCCAGCGCTCAGCATCCCGAGCAGTTCTTC
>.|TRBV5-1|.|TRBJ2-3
CASSLDAPSTDTQYF
TGCGCCAGCAGCTTGGACGCCCCCTCCACAGATACGCAGTATTTT
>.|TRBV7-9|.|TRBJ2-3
CASSLRGGMIDTQYF
TGTGCCAGCAGCTTAAGGGGGGGCATGATAGATACGCAGTATTTT
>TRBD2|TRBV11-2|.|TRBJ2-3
CASSLDETSGGLEQYF
TGTGCCAGCAGCTTAGATGAGACTAGCGGTGGTCTCGAGCAGTATTTT
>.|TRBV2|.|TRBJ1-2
CASIADGRHNYGYTF
TGTGCCAGCATTGCAGATGGACGACATAACTATGGCTACACCTTC
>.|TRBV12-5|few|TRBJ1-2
CASGLSTGNYGYTF
TGTGCTAGTGGTTTGTCGACAGGAAACTATGGCTACACCTTC
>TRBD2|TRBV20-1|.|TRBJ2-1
CSAFPGLAGGREQFF
TGCAGTGCTTTCCCGGGACTAGCGGGAGGGCGGGAGCAGTTCTTC
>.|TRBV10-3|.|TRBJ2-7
CAIGGTVSEQYF
TGTGCCATCGGGGGGACAGTGAGCGAGCAGTACTTC
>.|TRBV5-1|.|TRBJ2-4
CASSSATGSGGGQYF
TGCGCCAGCAGCTCAGCAACGGGGTCCGGTGGGGGTCAGTACTTC
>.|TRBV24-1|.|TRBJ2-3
CVTSRARQTSTDTQYF
TGTGTCACCAGTCGGGCGAGACAGACTAGCACAGATACGCAGTATTTT
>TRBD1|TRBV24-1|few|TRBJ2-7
CATSDLVGTGGDQYF
TGTGCCACCAGTGATCTAGTCGGGACAGGGGGTGATCAGTACTTC
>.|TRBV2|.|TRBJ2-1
CASSDWSSYNEQFF
TGTGCCAGCAGTGACTGGAGCTCCTACAATGAGCAGTTCTTC
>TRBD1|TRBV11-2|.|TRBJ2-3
CASSITGGSGDTQYF
TGTGCCAGCAGCATTACAGGGGGCTCTGGGGATACGCAGTATTTT
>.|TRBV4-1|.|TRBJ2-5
CASSQLSVKETQYF
TGCGCCAGCAGCCAATTGTCAGTTAAAGAGACCCAGTACTTC
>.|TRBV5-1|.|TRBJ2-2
CASTGTGELFF
TGCGCCAGCACGGGCACCGGGGAGCTGTTTTTT
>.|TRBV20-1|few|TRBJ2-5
CSAMQEETQYF
TGCAGTGCCATGCAGGAGGAGACCCAGTACTTC
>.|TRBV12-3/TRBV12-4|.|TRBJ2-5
CASSWSEETQYF
TGTGCCAGCAGTTGGTCGGAAGAGACCCAGTACTTC
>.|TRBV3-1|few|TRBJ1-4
CASSHSDQGRHEKLFF
TGTGCCAGCAGCCATTCAGACCAGGGACGACATGAAAAACTGTTTTTT
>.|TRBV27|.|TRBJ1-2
CASSAWGVLNGYTF
TGTGCCAGCAGTGCATGGGGCGTATTGAATGGCTACACCTTC
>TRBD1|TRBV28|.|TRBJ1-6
CASSHRGRGDSPLHF
TGTGCCAGCTCACACAGGGGGCGAGGGGATTCACCCCTCCACTTT
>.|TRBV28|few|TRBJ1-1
CASHNPAPALNTEAFF
TGTGCCAGCCATAACCCCGCCCCGGCCTTGAACACTGAAGCTTTCTTT
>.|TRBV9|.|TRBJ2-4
CASSAGGLNIQYF
TGTGCCAGCAGCGCAGGAGGCTTAAACATTCAGTACTTC